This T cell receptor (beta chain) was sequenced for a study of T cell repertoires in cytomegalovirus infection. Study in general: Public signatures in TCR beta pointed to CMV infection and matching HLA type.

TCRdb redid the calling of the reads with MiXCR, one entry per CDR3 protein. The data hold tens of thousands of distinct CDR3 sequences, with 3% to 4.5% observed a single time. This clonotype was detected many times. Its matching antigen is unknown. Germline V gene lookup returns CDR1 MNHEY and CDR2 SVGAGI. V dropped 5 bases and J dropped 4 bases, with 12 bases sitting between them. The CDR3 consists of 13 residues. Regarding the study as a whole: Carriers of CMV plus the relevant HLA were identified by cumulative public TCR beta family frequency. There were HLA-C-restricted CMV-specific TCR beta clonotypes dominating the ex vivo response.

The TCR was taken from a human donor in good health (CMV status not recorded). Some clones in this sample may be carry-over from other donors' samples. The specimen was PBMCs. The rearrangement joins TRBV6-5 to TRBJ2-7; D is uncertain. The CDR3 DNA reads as TGTGCCAGCAGTGTGACTTCGAAGTACGAGCAGTACTTC. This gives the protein CASSVTSKYEQYF.